Listed here are 27 T cell receptor beta chains from one sample, sequenced in a study of OX40 agonist ivuxolimab in advanced cancers. The repertoire was sequenced with immunoSEQ multiplex PCR; TCRdb's copy has only in-frame clones and lacks some. Found here are tens of thousands of clones, roughly 94% of them singletons; the top ten hold roughly a tenth. This sample comprised CD4+ or CD8+ T cells sorted from blood, obtained in a trial of the OX40 agonist ivuxolimab. These receptors were collected from an adult with an advanced solid tumor such as melanoma, head and neck, liver or kidney cancer.

The chain employs TRBV6-4 and TRBJ2-3; D gene unclear. The ends were cut back, 1 base at V and 0 bases at J, with 11 bases in the middle. This CDR3 region has 16 residues. CDR1 MRHNA and CDR2 SNTAGT come from the germline V gene. The CDR3 nucleotides are TGTGCCAGCAGTGACTTCTTCGTACAGAGCACAGATACGCAGTATTTT. Residues: CASSDFFVQSTDTQYF.

The V and J genes are TRBV28 and TRBJ1-4; no clear D. The CDR3 sequence is 16 residues long. The V gene lost 1 base and the J gene lost 9 bases, with 18 bases spanning the gap. CDR1 and CDR2 from the germline V gene are MDHEN and SYDVKM. The CDR3 nucleotides read TGTGCCAGCAGTTTATCTTACGGCCCGGTCAATAAAAAACTGTTTTTT. This codes for CASSLSYGPVNKKLFF.

The CDR3 coding sequence is TGTGCCAGCAGTTTACAGGGGACGGATCAGCCCCAGCATTTT. Residues: CASSLQGTDQPQHF. The gene calls are TRBV27 and TRBJ1-5, with a weak D call TRBD1 (6 bases). CDR1 is MNHEY, CDR2 SMNVEV, per germline (reference sequence). The CDR3 covers 14 residues. The V end lost 2 bases, the J end lost 5 bases, and 10 bases lay between the germline ends.

The chain recombines TRBV5-1 with TRBJ1-2, with D uncertain. The V end was cut by 0 bases, the J end by 6 bases, with 6 bases between. This CDR3 has 12 amino acids. Per the germline V gene, CDR1 is SGHRS and CDR2 is YFSETQ. The CDR3 loop reads CASSLDWDGYTF. The CDR3 coding sequence is TGCGCCAGCAGCTTGGATTGGGATGGCTACACCTTC.

In its sample, this clone was seen once. CDR3: CASSFGGRGGSSYNEQFF. The CDR3 DNA is TGTGCCAGCAGCTTCGGCGGTAGGGGCGGCAGCTCCTACAATGAGCAGTTCTTC. The rearrangement links TRBV11-2 to TRBJ2-1; maybe TRBD1 (5 bases). Germline V CDR1 and CDR2: SGHAT, FQNNGV. V was cut by 3 bases and J by 0 bases, with 18 bases left in between. There are 18 residues in the CDR3.

V usage is TRBV4-1 and J usage is TRBJ2-4; a weak D match, TRBD1 (5 bases). Trimming left V 4 bases short and J 7 bases short, with 11 bases between. The CDR3 is made up of 13 amino acids. Germline values: CDR1 MGHRA, CDR2 YSYEKL. CDR3 protein: CASSLGPGNIQYF. CDR3 nucleotide sequence: TGCGCCAGCAGCCTCGGACCAGGGAACATTCAGTACTTC.

This chain joins TRBV5-4 and TRBJ2-1; 9 nucleotides match TRBD2. V lost 2 bases to trimming and J lost 6 bases; unmatched junction nucleotides: 9. The CDR3 has 16 residues. Germline CDR1 SGHNT, CDR2 YYREEE (reference sequence). CDR3 sequence (DNA): TGTGCCAGCAGCTTCCCTGCGGGAGGGACTACCAATGAGCAGTTCTTC. Its protein is CASSFPAGGTTNEQFF. Based on the CDR3 plus reference TRBV5-4 and TRBJ2-1, the full variable domain is ETGVTQSPTHLIKTRGQQVTLRCSSQSGHNTVSWYQQALGQGPQFIFQYYREEENGRGNFPPRFSGLQFPNYSSELNVNALELDDSALYLCASSFPAGGTTNEQFFGPGTRLTVL.

The chain has TRBV2 and TRBJ2-7; 9 nucleotides line up with TRBD2. This CDR3 spans 16 amino acids. V shed 7 bases, J shed 1 base, and the junction held 11 bases outside the gene matches. Germline-derived CDR1 and CDR2 are SNHLY and FYNNEI. This CDR3 reads CASKRLAGSFSYEQYF. CDR3 DNA: TGTGCCAGCAAGCGGCTAGCGGGGTCATTTTCCTACGAGCAGTACTTC.

V and J are TRBV5-8 and TRBJ2-7; TRBD1 aligns across 7 bases. The CDR3 spans 12 residues. The germline V gene has CDR1 SGHTS and CDR2 YDEGEE. Losses at the gene ends were 4 bases for V and 12 bases for J; bases not matched to a gene: 10. In DNA, the CDR3 is TGTGCCAGCAGCCCCCGTGTGGACAGGTGGTACTTC. Encoded protein: CASSPRVDRWYF.

CDR3 coding DNA: TGTGCCACCTCAACATTGGGGACCACTGAAGCTTTCTTT. This encodes CATSTLGTTEAFF. The V call is TRBV15, the J call TRBJ1-1; D is perhaps TRBD1 (5 bases). The length of the CDR3 is 13 residues. Germline CDR1 LNHNV, CDR2 YYDKDF (reference sequence). V dropped 8 bases and J dropped 4 bases, with 14 bases sitting between them.

The chain employs TRBV4-1 and TRBJ1-1; D might be TRBD1 (6 bases). V shed 4 bases and J shed 0 bases, with 12 bases lying between them. The CDR3 totals 15 residues. Germline CDR1 reads MGHRA; CDR2 reads YSYEKL. The CDR3 loop is CASSRTQGLNTEAFF. For the CDR3, the DNA is TGCGCCAGCAGCCGTACCCAGGGGTTGAACACTGAAGCTTTCTTT.

The rearrangement joins TRBV7-6 to TRBJ1-5, with D hard to call. Trimming removed 5 bases at V and 5 bases at J, with 10 bases between. The CDR3 loop spans 13 amino acids. CDR1 is SGHVS and CDR2 is FNYEAQ in the germline V gene. This chain's CDR3 is CASSPLEDQPQHF. The DNA of the CDR3 is TGTGCCAGCAGCCCCCTTGAGGATCAGCCCCAGCATTTT.

V is TRBV29-1 and J is TRBJ1-1; unclear D gene. CDR3 length equals 14 residues. Deletions cut 2 bases from V and 3 bases from J, with 13 bases between. The V gene's germline CDR1 is SQVTM and CDR2 ANQGSEA. Here the CDR3 DNA reads TGCAGCGTTGAAATTCGGGGTCTGGACACTGAAGCTTTCTTT. It encodes CSVEIRGLDTEAFF.

The chain recombines TRBV27 with TRBJ1-2; D not certain. V gave up 5 bases and J gave up 4 bases, with 11 bases separating them. Germline loops: CDR1 MNHEY, CDR2 SMNVEV (reference sequence). The CDR3 contains 13 residues. The CDR3 nucleotides read TGTGCCAGCAGTGACCGGAACGGCTATGGCTACACCTTC. It specifies CASSDRNGYGYTF.

The chain links TRBV7-3 to TRBJ2-1; maybe TRBD2 (6 bases). Germline V gene data show CDR1 as SGHTA and CDR2 as FQGTGA. The CDR3 runs 13 residues. Trimming cost V 6 bases and J 7 bases, with 13 bases left between them. The CDR3 spells CASRGTGANEQFF. The DNA for the CDR3 is TGTGCCAGCAGGGGGACGGGAGCAAATGAGCAGTTCTTC.

The gene calls are TRBV2 and TRBJ2-5; D is tentatively TRBD1 or TRBD2 (5 bases each). The CDR3 loop spans 14 amino acids. V dropped 3 bases and J dropped 6 bases, with 14 bases sitting between them. CDR1 SNHLY and CDR2 FYNNEI come from the germline V gene. CDR3 bases: TGTGCCAGCAGTGACGGACCCGGGGCCAAGACCCAGTACTTC. Protein sequence: CASSDGPGAKTQYF. The full variable domain, with the rest looked up from reference TRBV2 and TRBJ2-5, is EPEVTQTPSHQVTQMGQEVILRCVPISNHLYFYWYRQILGQKVEFLVSFYNNEISEKSEIFDDQFSVERPDGSNFTLKIRSTKLEDSAMYFCASSDGPGAKTQYFGPGTRLLVL.

V is TRBV7-6 and J is TRBJ2-1; D might be TRBD2 (6 bases). CDR1 and CDR2 (germline): SGHVS, FNYEAQ. This CDR3 has 11 amino acids. The chain's CDR3 is CAPPEGDEQFF. CDR3 DNA sequence: TGTGCGCCTCCGGAGGGCGATGAGCAGTTCTTC.

The chain uses TRBV28 and TRBJ2-2; no clear D gene. The V end lost 11 bases, the J end lost 5 bases, and 15 bases lay between the germline ends. The germline V gene has CDR1 MDHEN and CDR2 SYDVKM. The CDR3 length is 13 residues. DNA of the CDR3: TGTGCCGGTGGACCAGTTTCGACCGGGGAGCTGTTTTTT. Protein product: CAGGPVSTGELFF.

The CDR3 loop reads CASSETGRNQPQHF. The CDR3 DNA sequence: TGCGCCAGCAGTGAGACAGGCCGCAATCAGCCCCAGCATTTT. The chain links TRBV10-2 to TRBJ1-5; D is perhaps TRBD1 (5 bases). CDR3 size: 14 residues. Between the trimmed V and J ends, which lost 2 bases and 2 bases, there was a span of 7 bases. Germline V gene sequence: CDR1 WSHSY, CDR2 SAAADI.

Concerning this clone itself: The sample carries other DNA sequences with the same CDR3. The CDR3 reads CASSLGQGGTEAFF. CDR3 nucleotides: TGTGCCAGCAGCTTGGGTCAGGGGGGCACTGAAGCTTTCTTT. V gene TRBV5-4 combines with J gene TRBJ1-1; 7 nucleotides agree with TRBD1. The ends lost 0 bases at V and 4 bases at J; junction bases unmatched: 3. There are 14 residues in the CDR3. Per the germline V gene, CDR1 is SGHNT and CDR2 is YYREEE (reference sequence). The variable domain in full, with the rest retrieved from reference TRBV5-4 and TRBJ1-1, is ETGVTQSPTHLIKTRGQQVTLRCSSQSGHNTVSWYQQALGQGPQFIFQYYREEENGRGNFPPRFSGLQFPNYSSELNVNALELDDSALYLCASSLGQGGTEAFFGQGTRLTVV.

The chain uses TRBV11-2 and TRBJ2-3; D is uncertain. There are 13 residues in the CDR3. CDR1 is SGHAT, CDR2 FQNNGV, per germline. Trimming stripped 8 bases from V and 2 bases from J, with 11 bases between. CDR3 nucleotide sequence: TGTGCCAGCCGGGCCTTTTCCACAGATACGCAGTATTTT. Residues: CASRAFSTDTQYF.

V and J are TRBV15 and TRBJ1-4; D not resolved. This CDR3 has 16 amino acids. Trimming cost V 0 bases and J 3 bases, with 11 bases left between them. CDR1 is LNHNV and CDR2 is YYDKDF in the germline V gene (reference sequence). CDR3 residues: CATSRDWTDPNEKLFF. In DNA, the CDR3 is TGTGCCACCAGCAGAGATTGGACCGACCCTAATGAAAAACTGTTTTTT.

The chain couples TRBV19 to TRBJ2-5; perhaps TRBD1 as D (5 bases). The V end lost 6 bases, the J end lost 4 bases, and 12 bases lay between the germline ends. Per the germline V gene, CDR1 is LNHDA and CDR2 is SQIVND (reference sequence). The CDR3 length is 13 residues. CDR3: CASRNPRAETQYF. CDR3 sequence (DNA): TGTGCCAGTAGGAACCCCAGGGCAGAGACCCAGTACTTC. The entire variable domain, with the rest obtained from reference TRBV19 and TRBJ2-5, is as follows: DGGITQSPKYLFRKEGQNVTLSCEQNLNHDAMYWYRQDPGQGLRLIYYSQIVNDFQKGDIAEGYSVSREKKESFPLTVTSAQKNPTAFYLCASRNPRAETQYFGPGTRLLVL.

The V call is TRBV5-8, the J call TRBJ1-4; D is ambiguous. The CDR3 contains 15 residues. CDR1 and CDR2 from the germline V gene are SGHTS and YDEGEE. Deletions cut 0 bases from V and 5 bases from J, with 11 bases between. CDR3 nucleotides: TGTGCCAGCAGCTTGGGGTGGTCTGGAAATGAAAAACTGTTTTTT. It codes for CASSLGWSGNEKLFF.

As to this clone: Other DNA sequences in this sample translate to the same CDR3. The J gene is TRBJ2-7, the V gene TRBV7-2; 8 bases line up with TRBD2. CDR1 SGHTA and CDR2 FQGNSA come from the germline V gene. The CDR3 runs to 16 residues. V dropped 1 base and J dropped 0; count of bases not matched to a gene: 5. As DNA, the CDR3 is TGTGCCAGCAGCTTAGTAGGCGGGAGGAGCTCCTACGAGCAGTACTTC. Its translation is CASSLVGGRSSYEQYF.

The rearrangement joins TRBV4-3 to TRBJ1-2, with no clear D. V shed 0 bases and J shed 8 bases, with 10 bases lying between them. This CDR3 comprises 13 residues. In germline, CDR1 is LGHNA, CDR2 YSLEER. The CDR3 reads CASSQDDSGGYTF. The CDR3 bases are TGCGCCAGCAGCCAAGATGACTCGGGGGGCTACACCTTC.

This clone was recorded only once. The chain couples TRBV11-3 to TRBJ2-3; 7 bases are a match to TRBD2. CDR3 length: 17 residues. V dropped 4 bases and J dropped 0; count of bases not matched to a gene: 10. The V gene's germline CDR1 is SGHNT and CDR2 YENEEA. The CDR3 sequence is CASSSREARESTDTQYF. CDR3 in DNA: TGTGCCAGCAGCTCCCGGGAGGCGCGGGAAAGCACAGATACGCAGTATTTT.